These 24 T cell receptor beta chains were all obtained from the same sample, sequenced in a study of cytomegalovirus exposure and HLA in healthy donors. This PCR relied on a set of 60 Vbeta primers and 13 Jbeta primers. Clones were sequenced by immunoSEQ multiplex PCR, and TCRdb holds only the in-frame ones, with some missing. Among 150,000 or so clones listed, 75% were seen once. The sequencing input was PBMCs. The source is a woman aged 40 to 49 in good health and CMV-seropositive.

The genes are TRBV18 and TRBJ2-7, with 9 bases fitting TRBD2. The V gene's germline CDR1 is KGHSH and CDR2 LQKENI. The CDR3 consists of 14 residues. The V and J ends lost 8 bases and 1 base, in that order; junction bases with no gene match: 6. The CDR3 region is CASARLAGSYEQYF. CDR3 bases: TGTGCCAGCGCCCGGCTAGCGGGGTCCTACGAGCAGTACTTC.

The rearrangement links TRBV7-9 to TRBJ1-1; 9 bases agree with TRBD1. This CDR3 contains 12 residues. With 5 bases clipped from V and 10 bases from J, the junction kept 5 bases outside the gene matches. Germline V gene sequence: CDR1 SEHNR, CDR2 FQNEAQ (reference sequence). This CDR3 reads CASSRPGQGAFF. CDR3 bases: TGTGCCAGCAGCCGACCGGGACAGGGAGCTTTCTTT.

This clone was found a few times. The rearrangement links TRBV27 to TRBJ2-4; 7 nucleotides match TRBD1. Trimming took 6 bases from V and 0 from J; bases not matched to a gene: 5. CDR1 and CDR2 from the germline V gene are MNHEY and SMNVEV (reference sequence). There are 15 residues in the CDR3. The CDR3 is CASRGQIQAKNIQYF. The CDR3 region has the DNA TGTGCCAGCAGGGGACAGATACAAGCCAAAAACATTCAGTACTTC.

This chain uses TRBV5-1 with TRBJ1-1; 10 bases are a match to TRBD1. Germline V CDR1 and CDR2: SGHRS, YFSETQ. The J segment lost 1 base and the V segment lost 3 bases, leaving 12 bases of the junction unmatched. The CDR3 has 18 residues. The CDR3 here is CASSSIARDRGPNTEAFF. CDR3 nucleotides: TGCGCCAGCAGCTCAATTGCCCGGGACAGGGGACCGAACACTGAAGCTTTCTTT.

This chain links TRBV4-2 with TRBJ2-7, with a possible D match to TRBD1 (5 bases). The length of the CDR3 is 15 residues. The germline V and J ends were trimmed by 1 base and 3 bases, with 13 bases remaining between them. Germline CDR1 is LGHNA and CDR2 is YNFKEQ. Here the CDR3 reads CASSQVWQGVYEQYF. Written as DNA, the CDR3 is TGTGCCAGCAGCCAAGTGTGGCAGGGCGTCTACGAGCAGTACTTC.

This clone was counted only a few times. J is TRBJ2-5 and V is TRBV28; tentative D call: TRBD1 (5 bases). Trimming removed 5 bases at V and 9 bases at J, with 16 bases between. The CDR3 loop spans 13 amino acids. Germline CDR1 MDHEN, CDR2 SYDVKM. As DNA, the CDR3 is TGTGCCAGCAGTGCTCTGACCCCCAGGGCCCAGTACTTC. Amino acids: CASSALTPRAQYF.

This clone was seen a few times. The V gene is TRBV18, the J gene TRBJ1-4; the D gene is possibly TRBD1 (6 bases). Deletions cut 0 bases from V and 7 bases from J, with 12 bases between. Germline V CDR1 and CDR2: KGHSH, LQKENI. The CDR3 contains 15 residues. The CDR3 loop reads CASSPPQGLGEKLFF. The CDR3 region has the DNA TGTGCCAGCTCACCACCGCAGGGGTTAGGTGAAAAACTGTTTTTT.

The chain links TRBV19 to TRBJ2-7; 9 bases fit TRBD2. The ends lost 4 bases at V and 3 bases at J; junction bases unmatched: 7. Germline CDR1 is LNHDA and CDR2 is SQIVND (reference sequence). This CDR3 region has 15 residues. CDR3 coding DNA: TGTGCCAGTAGTAACGGGGCTAGCGGGGTCTACGAGCAGTACTTC. Its translation is CASSNGASGVYEQYF.

The gene calls are TRBV10-3 and TRBJ1-4; D is ambiguous. CDR1 is ENHRY and CDR2 is SYGVKD in the germline V gene. Between the trimmed V and J ends, which lost 2 bases and 1 base, there was a span of 8 bases. CDR3 length: 15 amino acids. The CDR3 reads CAISEEGGTNEKLFF. In DNA form, the CDR3 reads TGTGCCATCAGTGAGGAGGGTGGAACTAATGAAAAACTGTTTTTT.

This chain joins TRBV7-9 and TRBJ2-7; TRBD1 aligns across 7 bases. Unmatched junction bases numbered 10, after V lost 1 base and J lost 4 bases. The CDR3 covers 16 residues. Germline values: CDR1 SEHNR, CDR2 FQNEAQ (reference sequence). CDR3 protein: CASSLVGGVDHYEQYF. In DNA, the CDR3 is TGTGCCAGCAGCTTAGTAGGGGGCGTGGACCATTACGAGCAGTACTTC.

The chain joins TRBV11-3 to TRBJ2-5, with 8 bases fitting TRBD1. With the DNA end fitting TRBJ2-7 better, the J assignment may be wrong. The CDR3 loop spans 16 amino acids. The V gene's germline CDR1 is SGHNT and CDR2 YENEEA. CDR3 sequence (DNA): TGTGCCAGCAGCCTGACCTGGACAGGGAGGATCTACGAGCAGTACTTC. Its protein is CASSLTWTGRIYEQYF.

This chain joins TRBV27 and TRBJ1-6; a possible D gene is TRBD1 (6 bases). The germline V gene has CDR1 MNHEY and CDR2 SMNVEV (reference sequence). This CDR3 has 14 residues. V lost 6 bases and J lost 8, with 14 bases in between. DNA of the CDR3: TGTGCCAGCAGACCACAGGGCTCATATTCACCCCTCCACTTT. Amino acids: CASRPQGSYSPLHF.

The V gene is TRBV6-1, the J gene TRBJ1-2; tentative D call: TRBD1 (5 bases). Per the germline V gene, CDR1 is MNHNS and CDR2 is SASEGT. This CDR3 is 12 amino acids long. The V and J ends lost 8 bases and 6 bases respectively, with 13 bases between them. The CDR3 here is CASFRTGDGYTF. In DNA form, the CDR3 reads TGTGCCAGCTTTCGAACAGGAGATGGCTACACCTTC.

In its sample, this clone was seen once. At one boundary the junction diverges from the germline segment, which might be a read error. The chain carries TRBV7-9 and TRBJ2-2; 7 nucleotides agree with TRBD2. The germline V gene has CDR1 SEHNR and CDR2 FQNEAQ (reference sequence). This CDR3 spans 16 amino acids. The CDR3 DNA sequence: TGTTCCAGCAGCCGTAAGGGCGGGAGGAACACCGGGGAGCTGTTTTTT. Amino acid sequence: CSSSRKGGRNTGELFF.

This sequence joins TRBV5-1 and TRBJ1-2; 9 nucleotides agree with TRBD1. With V trimmed by 5 bases and J by 7 bases, 3 bases remained unmatched. Germline V gives CDR1 SGHRS, CDR2 YFSETQ. The CDR3 covers 12 residues. The CDR3 DNA follows: TGCGCCAGCAGGAAGGACAGGGGTGGCTACACCTTC. It codes for CASRKDRGGYTF.

The rearrangement links TRBV28 to TRBJ1-3; the match to TRBD1 covers 7 bases. Trimming at V came to 6 bases and at J to 4 bases, leaving 6 bases not matched to a gene. CDR3 length equals 14 residues. Germline V gene lookup returns CDR1 MDHEN and CDR2 SYDVKM. In nucleotides, the CDR3 is TGTGCCAGCAGAGCAGGGGGTGACGGAAACACCATATATTTT. Its protein is CASRAGGDGNTIYF. The entire variable domain, with the rest obtained from reference TRBV28 and TRBJ1-3, is as follows: DVKVTQSSRYLVKRTGEKVFLECVQDMDHENMFWYRQDPGLGLRLIYFSYDVKMKEKGDIPEGYSVSREKKERFSLILESASTNQTSMYLCASRAGGDGNTIYFGEGSWLTVV.

This chain connects TRBV27 to TRBJ2-4; 7 positions match TRBD2. Per germline, CDR1 MNHEY and CDR2 SMNVEV (reference sequence). J was trimmed by 0 bases and V by 5 bases; bases with no gene match: 10. There are 17 residues in the CDR3. Here the CDR3 DNA reads TGTGCCAGCAGTCCTACGCTAGCGGACTTAGCCAAAAACATTCAGTACTTC. Its translation: CASSPTLADLAKNIQYF.

The chain recombines TRBV28 with TRBJ1-5, with 7 bases aligning to TRBD1. Germline CDR1 is MDHEN and CDR2 is SYDVKM. Germline trimming cut 5 bases from V and 5 bases from J; bases unmatched to any gene: 9. The CDR3 covers 15 residues. This chain's CDR3 is CASSPGGIGHQPQHF. CDR3 coding DNA: TGTGCCAGCAGTCCAGGGGGGATCGGGCATCAGCCCCAGCATTTT.

This clone was detected a few times. The rearrangement links TRBV30 to TRBJ2-5, with D perhaps matching TRBD1 (5 bases). V dropped 5 bases and J dropped 1 base, with 14 bases sitting between them. Per the germline V gene, CDR1 is GTSNPN and CDR2 is SVGIG (reference sequence). This CDR3 spans 14 amino acids. The CDR3: CAWGEGHSQETQYF. The DNA for the CDR3 is TGTGCCTGGGGAGAAGGACATTCCCAAGAGACCCAGTACTTC. The whole variable domain, filled in from reference TRBV30 and TRBJ2-5, reads SQTIHQWPATLVQPVGSPLSLECTVEGTSNPNLYWYRQAAGRGLQLLFYSVGIGQISSEVPQNLSASRPQDRQFILSSKKLLLSDSGFYLCAWGEGHSQETQYFGPGTRLLVL.

V usage is TRBV2 and J usage is TRBJ2-1; D perhaps matches TRBD1 (6 bases). Trimming removed 5 bases from V and 6 bases from J, with 11 bases in between. Germline V gene lookup returns CDR1 SNHLY and CDR2 FYNNEI. CDR3 length equals 13 residues. As DNA, the CDR3 is TGTGCCAGCAGTACGGGCAGGGGCAATGAGCAGTTCTTC. Translation: CASSTGRGNEQFF.

The sample holds a few counts of this clone. The chain links TRBV28 to TRBJ2-3, with TRBD2 identical over 7 bases. Germline CDR1 and CDR2: MDHEN and SYDVKM. The CDR3 sequence is 16 residues long. Germline trimming cut 6 bases from V and 0 bases from J; bases unmatched to any gene: 9. The CDR3 sequence: CASSKTLAASTDTQYF. The CDR3, as DNA: TGTGCCAGCAGCAAAACCCTAGCGGCTAGCACAGATACGCAGTATTTT.

V is TRBV19 and J is TRBJ2-1, with a possible D match to TRBD2 (5 bases). CDR1 is LNHDA, CDR2 SQIVND, per germline (reference sequence). CDR3 length equals 14 residues. Trimming took 6 bases from V and 7 from J, leaving 16 bases between them. CDR3 bases: TGTGCCAGTAGATCCCTGGGAGCGAAAAATGAGCAGTTCTTC. Amino acid sequence: CASRSLGAKNEQFF.

In nucleotides, the CDR3 is TGTGCCGTCGCAGGGGGCGCCCCCCAGCCCCAGCATTTT. Translated: CAVAGGAPQPQHF. J is TRBJ1-5 and V is TRBV28; TRBD1 matches 8 bases. Germline V CDR1 and CDR2: MDHEN, SYDVKM. J gave up 7 bases and V 11 bases, and 10 bases lay outside the gene matches. The CDR3 consists of 13 residues.

This clone was seen more than once but under ten times. The rearrangement links TRBV30 to TRBJ2-7, with D unclear. Germline CDR1 GTSNPN, CDR2 SVGIG (reference sequence). The CDR3 loop spans 11 amino acids. Trimming removed 0 bases from V and 7 bases from J, with 7 bases in between. The CDR3 DNA is TGTGCCTGGAGTGTATCGACAGAGCAGTACTTC. Protein product: CAWSVSTEQYF.